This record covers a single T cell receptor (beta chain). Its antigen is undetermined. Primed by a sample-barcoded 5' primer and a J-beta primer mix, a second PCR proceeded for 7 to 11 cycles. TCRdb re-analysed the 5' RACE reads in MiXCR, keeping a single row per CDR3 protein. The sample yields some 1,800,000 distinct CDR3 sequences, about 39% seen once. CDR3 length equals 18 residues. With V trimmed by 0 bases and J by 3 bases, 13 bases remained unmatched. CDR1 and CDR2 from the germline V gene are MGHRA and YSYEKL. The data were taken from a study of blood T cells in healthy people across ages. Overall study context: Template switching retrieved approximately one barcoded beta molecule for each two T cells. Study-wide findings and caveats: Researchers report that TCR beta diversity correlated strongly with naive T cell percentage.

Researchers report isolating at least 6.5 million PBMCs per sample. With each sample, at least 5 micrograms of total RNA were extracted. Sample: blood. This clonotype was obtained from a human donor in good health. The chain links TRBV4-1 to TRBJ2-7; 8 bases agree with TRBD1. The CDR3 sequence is CASSQDFTGTGYNYEQYF. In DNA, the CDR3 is TGCGCCAGCAGCCAAGACTTTACAGGGACAGGCTATAACTACGAGCAGTACTTC.